A single sample gave rise to the 18 T cell receptor beta chains below, sequenced in a study of shared clonotypes between healthy human individuals. Using immunoSEQ multiplex PCR, the repertoire was profiled, and TCRdb retains in-frame clones only, with some absent. The top ten hold 0.39% of the sample, which has some 2.3 million clones, 90% to 95% seen once. The sequenced sample consisted of naive CD4+ T cells from PBMCs. Regarding subset: CD45RA+ positively selected. These receptors were collected from a man aged 18-30 years in good health. Some clones in this sample may be carry-over from other donors' samples.

The V and J genes are TRBV10-3 and TRBJ2-7; no clear D gene. CDR1 and CDR2 from the germline V gene are ENHRY and SYGVKD. The V end was cut by 5 bases, the J end by 3 bases, with 14 bases between. This CDR3 is 14 amino acids long. The CDR3 loop is CAISTDTNRYEQYF. DNA of the CDR3: TGTGCCATCAGTACCGACACGAACCGCTACGAGCAGTACTTC.

V is TRBV9 and J is TRBJ2-2, with D tentatively TRBD1 (7 bases). The CDR3 spans 17 residues. Germline CDR1 SGDLS, CDR2 YYNGEE. Trimming took 4 bases from V and 5 from J, leaving 21 bases between them. In nucleotides, the CDR3 is TGTGCCAGCAGCCTCGGGGGACAGACCGTTAATACCGGGGAGCTGTTTTTT. This encodes CASSLGGQTVNTGELFF. Together with reference TRBV9 and TRBJ2-2, the CDR3 gives the full variable domain: DSGVTQTPKHLITATGQRVTLRCSPRSGDLSVYWYQQSLDQGLQFLIQYYNGEERAKGNILERFSAQQFPDLHSELNLSSLELGDSALYFCASSLGGQTVNTGELFFGEGSRLTVL.

The V gene is TRBV14, the J gene TRBJ2-2; the D is unclear. V was clipped by 1 base and J by 5 bases, with 14 bases between them. Germline V lookup: CDR1 SGHDN, CDR2 FVKESK. The CDR3 contains 16 residues. CDR3 amino acids: CASSQVRSRSTGELFF. CDR3 nucleotide sequence: TGTGCCAGCAGCCAAGTTCGGTCACGCTCTACCGGGGAGCTGTTTTTT.

This chain connects TRBV7-6 to TRBJ1-3; possible D gene TRBD1, 6 bases. Germline V gene sequence: CDR1 SGHVS, CDR2 FNYEAQ. Trimming removed 5 bases at V and 2 bases at J, with 19 bases between. The CDR3 spans 17 residues. The CDR3 region has the DNA TGTGCCAGCAGCCCCCGGCGCCAAGGGGGGACTGGAAACACCATATATTTT. Translation gives CASSPRRQGGTGNTIYF.

The chain employs TRBV29-1 and TRBJ2-1; D is possibly TRBD2 (6 bases). Per germline, CDR1 SQVTM and CDR2 ANQGSEA. The V gene lost 7 bases and the J gene lost 7 bases, with 17 bases spanning the gap. The CDR3 contains 13 residues. The CDR3 protein is CSARGIYGNEQFF. The CDR3 region has the DNA TGCAGCGCCCGGGGGATTTACGGGAATGAGCAGTTCTTC.

The chain recombines TRBV19 with TRBJ1-2; no reliable D call. Trimming removed 8 bases from V and 5 bases from J, with 18 bases in between. Germline V gene data show CDR1 as LNHDA and CDR2 as SQIVND (reference sequence). There are 14 residues in the CDR3. CDR3 sequence reads: CASQPTALGYGYTF. The CDR3 DNA reads as TGTGCCAGTCAGCCCACAGCGCTTGGTTATGGCTACACCTTC.

On this clone itself: The same CDR3 is also encoded by other DNA sequences in this sample. The chain has TRBV28 and TRBJ2-4; D may be TRBD2 (7 bases). V lost 5 bases, J lost 2 bases, and 10 bases lay in between. The CDR3 length is 14 residues. Germline CDR1 reads MDHEN; CDR2 reads SYDVKM. CDR3 region: CASSKGGSKNIQYF. CDR3 DNA sequence: TGTGCCAGCAGTAAGGGGGGGTCCAAAAACATTCAGTACTTC.

The chain carries TRBV20-1 and TRBJ2-4; D is undetermined. V gave up 0 bases and J gave up 7 bases, with 4 bases separating them. The CDR3 runs 11 residues. Germline CDR1 is DFQATT and CDR2 is SNEGSKA (reference sequence). CDR3 in DNA: TGCAGTGCTAGAGATTCGAACATTCAGTACTTC. It encodes CSARDSNIQYF.

The V gene is TRBV27, the J gene TRBJ1-2, with D maybe TRBD1 (6 bases). This CDR3 has 13 amino acids. Per germline, CDR1 MNHEY and CDR2 SMNVEV (reference sequence). V was shortened by 5 bases and J by 8 bases, with 15 bases between the two germline ends. The CDR3: CASSENRDGGYTF. CDR3 DNA: TGTGCCAGCAGTGAGAACAGGGATGGCGGCTACACCTTC.

The chain combines TRBV7-2 with TRBJ1-3; tentative D call: TRBD1 (6 bases). The V gene lost 0 bases and the J gene lost 3 bases, with 9 bases spanning the gap. The CDR3 sequence is 15 residues long. The germline gives CDR1 SGHTA, CDR2 FQGNSA. In nucleotides, the CDR3 is TGTGCCAGCAGCTTAGCAGGGGGGCTTGGAAACACCATATATTTT. Protein product: CASSLAGGLGNTIYF.

The V gene is TRBV2, the J gene TRBJ2-2, with unresolved D. The length of the CDR3 is 12 residues. Looked up from germline, CDR1 is SNHLY and CDR2 is FYNNEI. Between the trimmed V and J ends, which lost 2 bases and 7 bases, there was a span of 5 bases. The CDR3 nucleotides are TGTGCCAGCAGTGAATTTGTCGGGGAGCTGTTTTTT. Translation gives CASSEFVGELFF.

This clone occurred once. V usage is TRBV28 and J usage is TRBJ1-2; 10 positions match TRBD1. The V gene end was trimmed by 10 bases and the J gene end by 2 bases; junction bases not matched to a gene: 10. This CDR3 spans 15 amino acids. Looked up from germline, CDR1 is MDHEN and CDR2 is SYDVKM. The CDR3, as DNA: TGTGCCACCAACGATCAGGGACAGGGGAACTATGGCTACACCTTC. Amino acids: CATNDQGQGNYGYTF.

The chain uses TRBV16 and TRBJ1-2; D remains ambiguous. Germline CDR1 and CDR2: KGHSY and FQNENV. V lost 3 bases, J lost 4 bases, and 9 bases lay in between. The CDR3 covers 13 residues. CDR3 DNA sequence: TGTGCCAGCAGCCAGGGATCCCTCTATGGCTACACCTTC. Translated: CASSQGSLYGYTF.

The chain couples TRBV4-1 to TRBJ2-7; possibly TRBD1 for D (5 bases). The CDR3 runs to 17 residues. V shed 4 bases and J shed 2 bases, with 21 bases lying between them. Germline V gene sequence: CDR1 MGHRA, CDR2 YSYEKL. CDR3 in DNA: TGCGCCAGCAGCCTTACCCTAGACAGAAAAACGGCCTACGAGCAGTACTTC. Residues: CASSLTLDRKTAYEQYF.

V is TRBV4-1 and J is TRBJ2-7; TRBD2 matches at 9 bases. With V trimmed by 3 bases and J by 4 bases, 7 bases remained unmatched. This CDR3 spans 15 amino acids. CDR1 is MGHRA, CDR2 YSYEKL, per germline. The CDR3 region is CASSQELAGLYEQYF. In DNA, the CDR3 is TGCGCCAGCAGCCAGGAACTAGCGGGCCTTTACGAGCAGTACTTC.

The chain employs TRBV7-3 and TRBJ2-3; no firm D call. Trimming pared 0 bases from V and 1 base from J, leaving 8 bases between. This CDR3 has 15 residues. Germline V gives CDR1 SGHTA, CDR2 FQGTGA. In DNA form, the CDR3 reads TGTGCCAGCAGCTTAACAGGAGTTGGCACAGATACGCAGTATTTT. Protein product: CASSLTGVGTDTQYF.

The chain joins TRBV4-1 to TRBJ2-4; 7 positions match TRBD1. CDR3 length: 17 amino acids. The V gene end was trimmed by 1 base and the J gene end by 0 bases; junction bases not matched to a gene: 6. The germline V gene has CDR1 MGHRA and CDR2 YSYEKL. As DNA, the CDR3 is TGCGCCAGCAGCCAAGTTACAGGGGTGATAGCCAAAAACATTCAGTACTTC. It specifies CASSQVTGVIAKNIQYF.

This chain joins TRBV7-2 and TRBJ1-1; D is unresolved. The V end was cut by 6 bases, the J end by 4 bases, with 15 bases between. Germline V gene sequence: CDR1 SGHTA, CDR2 FQGNSA. This CDR3 comprises 14 residues. The CDR3 DNA is TGTGCCAGCAGGCAGGACTTGGGCGGCACTGAAGCTTTCTTT. As protein: CASRQDLGGTEAFF.